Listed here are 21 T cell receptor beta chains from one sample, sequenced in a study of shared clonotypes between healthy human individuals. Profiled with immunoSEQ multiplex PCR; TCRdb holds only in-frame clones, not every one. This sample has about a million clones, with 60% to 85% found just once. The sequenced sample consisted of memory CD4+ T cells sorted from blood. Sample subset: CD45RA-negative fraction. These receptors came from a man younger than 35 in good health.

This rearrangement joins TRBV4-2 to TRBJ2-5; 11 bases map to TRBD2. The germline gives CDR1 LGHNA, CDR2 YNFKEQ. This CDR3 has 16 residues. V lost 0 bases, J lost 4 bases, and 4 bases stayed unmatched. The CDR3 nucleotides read TGTGCCAGCAGCCAAGATAGCGGGGGGGCAGGAGAGACCCAGTACTTC. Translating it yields CASSQDSGGAGETQYF.

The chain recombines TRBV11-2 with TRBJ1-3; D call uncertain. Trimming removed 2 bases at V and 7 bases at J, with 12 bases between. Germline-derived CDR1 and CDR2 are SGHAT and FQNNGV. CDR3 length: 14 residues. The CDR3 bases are TGTGCCAGCAGCTTAACGATCACGTTGAACACCATATATTTT. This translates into CASSLTITLNTIYF.

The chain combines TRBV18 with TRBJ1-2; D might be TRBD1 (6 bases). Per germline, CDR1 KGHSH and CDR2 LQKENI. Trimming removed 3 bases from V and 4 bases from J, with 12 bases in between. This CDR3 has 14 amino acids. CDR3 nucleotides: TGTGCCAGCTCACCGGGGGCTGAGGGCTATGGCTACACCTTC. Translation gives CASSPGAEGYGYTF.

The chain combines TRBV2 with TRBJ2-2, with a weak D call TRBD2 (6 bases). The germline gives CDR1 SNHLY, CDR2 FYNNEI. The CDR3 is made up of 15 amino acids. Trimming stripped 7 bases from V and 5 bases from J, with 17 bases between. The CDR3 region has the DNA TGTGCCAGCAAGAAGGGGACTGCTGGGACCGGGGAGCTGTTTTTT. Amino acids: CASKKGTAGTGELFF. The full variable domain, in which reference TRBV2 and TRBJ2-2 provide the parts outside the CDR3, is EPEVTQTPSHQVTQMGQEVILRCVPISNHLYFYWYRQILGQKVEFLVSFYNNEISEKSEIFDDQFSVERPDGSNFTLKIRSTKLEDSAMYFCASKKGTAGTGELFFGEGSRLTVL.

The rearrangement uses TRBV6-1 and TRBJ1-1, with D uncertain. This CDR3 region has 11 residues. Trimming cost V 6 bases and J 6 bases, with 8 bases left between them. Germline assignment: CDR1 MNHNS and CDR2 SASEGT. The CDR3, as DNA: TGTGCCAGCAGCTCCGTCCCTGAAGCTTTCTTT. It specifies CASSSVPEAFF.

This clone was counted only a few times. Here the CDR3 reads CASSIGTGVGKNYGYTF. CDR3 nucleotide sequence: TGTGCCAGTAGTATAGGGACTGGGGTCGGTAAGAACTATGGCTACACCTTC. This chain uses TRBV19 with TRBJ1-2; D not resolved. Trimming cost V 1 base and J 2 bases, with 17 bases left between them. Germline CDR1 reads LNHDA; CDR2 reads SQIVND (reference sequence). There are 17 residues in the CDR3.

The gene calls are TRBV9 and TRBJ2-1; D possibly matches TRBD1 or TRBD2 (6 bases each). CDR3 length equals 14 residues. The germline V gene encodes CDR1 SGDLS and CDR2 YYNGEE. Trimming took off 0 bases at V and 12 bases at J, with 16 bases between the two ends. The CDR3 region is CASSVVGAGGVQFF. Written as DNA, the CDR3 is TGTGCCAGCAGCGTAGTCGGAGCCGGGGGCGTGCAGTTCTTC. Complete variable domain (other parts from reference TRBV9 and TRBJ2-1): DSGVTQTPKHLITATGQRVTLRCSPRSGDLSVYWYQQSLDQGLQFLIQYYNGEERAKGNILERFSAQQFPDLHSELNLSSLELGDSALYFCASSVVGAGGVQFFGPGTRLTVL.

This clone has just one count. The CDR3 here is CASSPRTGGPSTDTQYF. The DNA of the CDR3 is TGTGCCAGCAGCCCAAGGACAGGGGGTCCCTCCACAGATACGCAGTATTTT. The rearrangement joins TRBV7-2 to TRBJ2-3; 10 bases fit TRBD1. With 5 bases clipped from V and 2 bases from J, the junction kept 10 bases outside the gene matches. Germline values: CDR1 SGHTA, CDR2 FQGNSA. This CDR3 comprises 17 residues.

The CDR3 protein is CASSVPTVSYEQYF. The CDR3 nucleotides are TGTGCCAGCAGCGTTCCGACAGTCTCCTACGAGCAGTACTTC. The chain links TRBV5-6 to TRBJ2-7, with a tentative D call TRBD1 (5 bases). Germline V gene sequence: CDR1 SGHDT, CDR2 YYEEEE. V lost 4 bases and J lost 0, with 11 bases in between. The CDR3 has 14 residues. Supplemented by reference TRBV5-6 and TRBJ2-7, the full variable domain reads DAGVTQSPTHLIKTRGQQVTLRCSPKSGHDTVSWYQQALGQGPQFIFQYYEEEERQRGNFPDRFSGHQFPNYSSELNVNALLLGDSALYLCASSVPTVSYEQYFGPGTRLTVT.

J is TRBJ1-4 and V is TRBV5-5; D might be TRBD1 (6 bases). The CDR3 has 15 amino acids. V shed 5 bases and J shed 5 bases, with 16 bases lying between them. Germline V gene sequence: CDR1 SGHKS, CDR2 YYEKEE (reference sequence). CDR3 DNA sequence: TGTGCCAGCAGTGTAGGGGGACCGCGGAATGAAAAACTGTTTTTT. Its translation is CASSVGGPRNEKLFF.

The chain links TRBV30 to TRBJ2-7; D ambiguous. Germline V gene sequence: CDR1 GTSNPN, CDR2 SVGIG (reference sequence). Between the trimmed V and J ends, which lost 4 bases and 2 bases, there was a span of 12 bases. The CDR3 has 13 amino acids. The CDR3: CAWKRTGTYEQYF. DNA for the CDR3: TGTGCCTGGAAAAGGACCGGTACCTACGAGCAGTACTTC.

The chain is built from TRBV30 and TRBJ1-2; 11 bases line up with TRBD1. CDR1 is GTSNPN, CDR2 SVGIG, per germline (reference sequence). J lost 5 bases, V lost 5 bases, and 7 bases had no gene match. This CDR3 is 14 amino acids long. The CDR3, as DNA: TGTGCCTGGTCGACCGGGACAGGGGGTTATGGCTACACCTTC. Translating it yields CAWSTGTGGYGYTF. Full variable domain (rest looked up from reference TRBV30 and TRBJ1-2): SQTIHQWPATLVQPVGSPLSLECTVEGTSNPNLYWYRQAAGRGLQLLFYSVGIGQISSEVPQNLSASRPQDRQFILSSKKLLLSDSGFYLCAWSTGTGGYGYTFGSGTRLTVV.

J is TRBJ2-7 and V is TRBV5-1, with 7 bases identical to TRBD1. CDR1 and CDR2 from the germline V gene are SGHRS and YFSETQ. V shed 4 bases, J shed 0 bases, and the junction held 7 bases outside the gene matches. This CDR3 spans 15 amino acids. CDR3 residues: CASSQGQTYSYEQYF. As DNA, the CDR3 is TGCGCCAGCAGCCAGGGACAGACTTACTCCTACGAGCAGTACTTC.

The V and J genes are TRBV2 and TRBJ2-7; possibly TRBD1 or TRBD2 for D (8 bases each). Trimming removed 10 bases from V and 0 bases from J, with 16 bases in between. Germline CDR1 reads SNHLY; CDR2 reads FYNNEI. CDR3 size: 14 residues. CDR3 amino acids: CATGRDRTSYEQYF. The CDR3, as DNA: TGTGCCACCGGGAGGGACAGGACCTCCTACGAGCAGTACTTC.

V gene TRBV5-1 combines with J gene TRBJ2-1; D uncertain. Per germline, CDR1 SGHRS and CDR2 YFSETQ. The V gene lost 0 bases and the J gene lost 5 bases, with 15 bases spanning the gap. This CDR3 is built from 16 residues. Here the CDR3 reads CASSLGGGAMNNEQFF. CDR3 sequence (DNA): TGCGCCAGCAGCTTGGGAGGCGGCGCTATGAACAATGAGCAGTTCTTC. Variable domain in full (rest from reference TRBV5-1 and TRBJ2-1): KAGVTQTPRYLIKTRGQQVTLSCSPISGHRSVSWYQQTPGQGLQFLFEYFSETQRNKGNFPGRFSGRQFSNSRSEMNVSTLELGDSALYLCASSLGGGAMNNEQFFGPGTRLTVL.

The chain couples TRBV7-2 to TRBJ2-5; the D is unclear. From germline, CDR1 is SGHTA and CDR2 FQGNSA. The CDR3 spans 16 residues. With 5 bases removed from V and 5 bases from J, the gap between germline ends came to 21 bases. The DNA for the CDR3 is TGTGCCAGCAGCCTAGGACGGCAGGCCAGGCTGGAGACCCAGTACTTC. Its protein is CASSLGRQARLETQYF.

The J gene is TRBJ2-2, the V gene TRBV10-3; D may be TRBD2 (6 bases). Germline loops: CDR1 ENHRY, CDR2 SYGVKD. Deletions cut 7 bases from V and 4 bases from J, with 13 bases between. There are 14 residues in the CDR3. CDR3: CAITEDYPTGELFF. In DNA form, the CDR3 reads TGTGCCATCACCGAGGACTACCCCACCGGGGAGCTGTTTTTT.

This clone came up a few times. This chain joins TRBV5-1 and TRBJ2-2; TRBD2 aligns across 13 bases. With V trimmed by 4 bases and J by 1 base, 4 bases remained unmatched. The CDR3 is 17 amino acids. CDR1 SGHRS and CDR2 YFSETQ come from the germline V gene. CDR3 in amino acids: CASSPGLAGENTGELFF. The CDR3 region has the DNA TGCGCCAGCAGCCCTGGACTAGCGGGGGAGAACACCGGGGAGCTGTTTTTT. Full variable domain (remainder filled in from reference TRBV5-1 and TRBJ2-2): KAGVTQTPRYLIKTRGQQVTLSCSPISGHRSVSWYQQTPGQGLQFLFEYFSETQRNKGNFPGRFSGRQFSNSRSEMNVSTLELGDSALYLCASSPGLAGENTGELFFGEGSRLTVL.

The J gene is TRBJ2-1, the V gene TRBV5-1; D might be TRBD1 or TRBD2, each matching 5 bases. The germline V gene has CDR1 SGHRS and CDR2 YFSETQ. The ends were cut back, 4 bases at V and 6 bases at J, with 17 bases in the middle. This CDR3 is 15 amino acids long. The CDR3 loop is CASSTEPGTVNEQFF. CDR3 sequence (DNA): TGCGCCAGCAGCACGGAGCCAGGGACGGTCAATGAGCAGTTCTTC.

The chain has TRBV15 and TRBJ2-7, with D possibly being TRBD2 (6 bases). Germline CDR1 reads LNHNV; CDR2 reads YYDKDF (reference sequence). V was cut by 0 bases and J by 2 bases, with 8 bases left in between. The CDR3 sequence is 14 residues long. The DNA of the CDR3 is TGTGCCACCAGCAGAGAACGGGGGACCTACGAGCAGTACTTC. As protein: CATSRERGTYEQYF. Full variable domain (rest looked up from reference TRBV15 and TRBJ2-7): DAMVIQNPRYQVTQFGKPVTLSCSQTLNHNVMYWYQQKSSQAPKLLFHYYDKDFNNEADTPDNFQSRRPNTSFCFLDIRSPGLGDTAMYLCATSRERGTYEQYFGPGTRLTVT.

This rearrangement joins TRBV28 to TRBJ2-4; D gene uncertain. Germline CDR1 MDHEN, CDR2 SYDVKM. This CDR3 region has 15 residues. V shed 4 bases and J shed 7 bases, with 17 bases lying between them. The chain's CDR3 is CASSSDAHSSNIQYF. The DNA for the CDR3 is TGTGCCAGCAGTTCCGACGCCCACAGCAGCAACATTCAGTACTTC.